The 4 T cell receptor beta chains below come from one sample, sequenced in a study of blood T cells in healthy people across ages. Then a second PCR, running about 7 to 11 cycles, was carried out with a sample-barcoded 5' primer and a J-beta primer mix. TCRdb re-called the 5' RACE reads with MiXCR, one entry per CDR3 protein. The table has some 1,500,000 distinct CDR3 sequences, approximately 42% seen once. Sequencing was done on a sample of blood. Receptors were obtained from a woman aged 18-29 years in good health.

This clonotype showed up many times. V gene TRBV4-3 combines with J gene TRBJ2-1; 8 nucleotides match TRBD2. Germline V gene lookup returns CDR1 LGHNA and CDR2 YSLEER. The ends lost 0 bases at V and 9 bases at J; junction bases unmatched: 10. The CDR3 spans 16 residues. The CDR3 region is CASSQEVGTRSAEQFF. The CDR3, as DNA: TGCGCCAGCAGCCAAGAGGTTGGGACTAGGTCTGCTGAGCAGTTCTTC.

This clonotype turned up a few times. CDR3 sequence: CASSLQGLSDTQYF. Written as DNA, the CDR3 is TGTGCCAGCAGTCTACAGGGGTTGTCAGATACGCAGTATTTT. The chain links TRBV7-2 to TRBJ2-3; 7 bases fit TRBD1. V shed 6 bases and J 4 bases; nucleotides not matched to a gene: 7. CDR1 is SGHTA, CDR2 FQGNSA, per germline. This CDR3 is built from 14 residues.

The chain links TRBV11-2 to TRBJ2-3; 12 positions agree with TRBD2. V trimming: 1 base; J trimming: 0 bases; junction bases outside the gene matches: 2. Germline V gene data show CDR1 as SGHAT and CDR2 as FQNNGV. The CDR3 spans 17 residues. This chain's CDR3 is CASSLVTSGSSTDTQYF. As DNA, the CDR3 is TGTGCCAGCAGCTTAGTGACTAGCGGGAGCAGCACAGATACGCAGTATTTT. The whole variable domain, remainder taken from reference TRBV11-2 and TRBJ2-3, is EAGVAQSPRYKIIEKRQSVAFWCNPISGHATLYWYQQILGQGPKLLIQFQNNGVVDDSQLPKDRFSAERLKGVDSTLKIQPAKLEDSAVYLCASSLVTSGSSTDTQYFGPGTRLTVL.

This clonotype was observed a few times. The chain uses TRBV27 and TRBJ1-2; TRBD1 is a possible D gene (5 bases). Germline CDR1 MNHEY, CDR2 SMNVEV (reference sequence). With 6 bases removed from V and 4 bases from J, the gap between germline ends came to 12 bases. The CDR3 is 13 amino acids. CDR3 sequence: CASSWDGLYGYTF. The CDR3 bases are TGTGCCAGCAGCTGGGACGGACTCTATGGCTACACCTTC.